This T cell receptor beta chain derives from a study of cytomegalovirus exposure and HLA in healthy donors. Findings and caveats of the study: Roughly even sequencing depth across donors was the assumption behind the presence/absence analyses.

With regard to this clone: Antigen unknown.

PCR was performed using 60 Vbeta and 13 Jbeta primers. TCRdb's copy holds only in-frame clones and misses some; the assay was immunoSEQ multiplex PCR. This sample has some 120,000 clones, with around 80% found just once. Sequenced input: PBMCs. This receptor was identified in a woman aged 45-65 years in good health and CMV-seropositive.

In DNA, the CDR3 is TGTGCCAGCAGGGTCGGGGTGGGAAAACTGTTTTTT. Its translation is CASRVGVGKLFF. The chain links TRBV11-2 to TRBJ1-4; D not certain. In germline, CDR1 is SGHAT, CDR2 FQNNGV. The length of the CDR3 is 12 residues. V dropped 6 bases and J dropped 10 bases, with 12 bases sitting between them.